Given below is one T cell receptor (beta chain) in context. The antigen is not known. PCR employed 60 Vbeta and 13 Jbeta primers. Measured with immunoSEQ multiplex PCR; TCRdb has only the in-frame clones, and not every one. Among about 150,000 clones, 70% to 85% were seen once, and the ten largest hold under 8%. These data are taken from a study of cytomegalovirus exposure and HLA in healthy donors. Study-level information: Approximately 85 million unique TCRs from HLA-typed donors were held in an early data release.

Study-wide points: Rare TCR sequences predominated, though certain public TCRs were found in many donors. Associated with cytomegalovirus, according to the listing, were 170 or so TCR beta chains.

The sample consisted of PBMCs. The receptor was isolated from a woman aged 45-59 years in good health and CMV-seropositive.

CDR3 loop: CASSELGGKNTEAFF. CDR3 DNA sequence: TGTGCCAGCAGTGAATTAGGGGGCAAGAACACTGAAGCTTTCTTT. The chain is built from TRBV2 and TRBJ1-1; 7 nucleotides agree with TRBD1. This CDR3 is built from 15 residues. V was pared by 2 bases and J by 1 base, with 4 bases of the junction left unmatched. Germline loops: CDR1 SNHLY, CDR2 FYNNEI.